This is a list of T cell receptor beta chains from one sample in a study of cytomegalovirus exposure and HLA in healthy donors. Sequenced by immunoSEQ multiplex PCR; TCRdb stores in-frame clones only, minus some. The sample consists of about 190,000 clones, 60% to 80% of them appearing once. The sample taken for sequencing was PBMCs. These TCRs come from a young woman in good health and CMV-seronegative. CDR3s include the opening cysteine and the closing phenylalanine or tryptophan. A D gene is named only where the DNA matches it firmly. Size is stated for part of the rows, as once, few or many counts, or as a class when the clone is expanded.

V,J,D,size,CDR3,DNA
TRBV28,TRBJ2-7,NA,NA,CASGVEYEQYF,TGTGCCAGCGGAGTCGAATACGAGCAGTACTTC
TRBV6-6,TRBJ2-3,TRBD1,NA,CASSYPGTGIADTQYF,TGTGCCAGCAGTTACCCTGGGACAGGGATCGCAGATACGCAGTATTTT
TRBV30,TRBJ1-5,NA,once,CAWSVAYGNQPQHF,TGTGCCTGGAGTGTAGCCTACGGCAATCAGCCCCAGCATTTT
TRBV7-9,TRBJ1-5,NA,NA,CASSSTTQPQHF,TGTGCCAGCAGCTCGACAACTCAGCCCCAGCATTTT
TRBV11-2,TRBJ2-3,NA,NA,CASTLADTQYF,TGTGCCAGCACTCTCGCAGATACGCAGTATTTT
TRBV5-1,TRBJ1-3,NA,NA,CASSPGHGSGNTIYF,TGCGCCAGTTCTCCAGGACACGGCTCTGGAAACACCATATATTTT
TRBV9,TRBJ2-7,NA,few,CASSVAEAAYEQYF,TGTGCCAGCAGCGTAGCCGAGGCAGCTTACGAGCAGTACTTC
TRBV19,TRBJ1-1,NA,NA,CASSGFGANTEAFF,TGTGCCAGTAGTGGGTTTGGGGCGAACACTGAAGCTTTCTTT
TRBV28,TRBJ1-1,TRBD1,NA,CASGKGQGASWNTEAFF,TGTGCCAGCGGAAAGGGACAGGGGGCGTCGTGGAACACTGAAGCTTTCTTT
TRBV19,TRBJ1-5,NA,NA,CASSIEGQGNQPQHF,TGTGCCAGTAGTATAGAGGGACAAGGAAATCAGCCCCAGCATTTT
TRBV29-1,TRBJ1-1,NA,few,CSVAQVAPNTEAFF,TGCAGCGTTGCGCAGGTCGCACCTAACACTGAAGCTTTCTTT
TRBV7-2,TRBJ2-1,NA,NA,CASSLSGLEQFF,TGTGCCAGCAGCTTATCAGGATTAGAGCAGTTCTTC
TRBV18,TRBJ2-1,TRBD2,once,CASSPLSGGLNEQFF,TGTGCCAGCTCACCACTTAGCGGGGGCCTCAATGAGCAGTTCTTC
TRBV5-1,TRBJ2-2,TRBD1,once,CASSLGQGFGLNTGELFF,TGCGCCAGCAGCTTGGGACAGGGTTTTGGATTGAACACCGGGGAGCTGTTTTTT
TRBV5-1,TRBJ1-1,TRBD1,NA,CASSKTGGGSLDTEAFF,TGCGCCAGCAGCAAGACAGGGGGCGGAAGTTTGGACACTGAAGCTTTCTTT
TRBV19,TRBJ1-3,NA,NA,CASCIGGGNTIYF,TGTGCCAGTTGTATTGGAGGAGGAAACACCATATATTTT
TRBV9,TRBJ1-5,NA,NA,CASSVSLNQPQHF,TGTGCCAGCAGCGTTTCCCTCAATCAGCCCCAGCATTTT
TRBV19,TRBJ2-6,TRBD1,once,CASSIDTGVGANVLTF,TGTGCCAGTAGTATAGATACAGGGGTTGGGGCCAACGTCCTGACTTTC
TRBV28,TRBJ1-5,NA,few,CASSGQNDQPQHF,TGTGCCAGCAGTGGACAGAACGATCAGCCCCAGCATTTT
TRBV4-3,TRBJ2-1,NA,few,CASSQTFTGTPGNEQFF,TGCGCCAGCAGCCAAACCTTCACCGGGACTCCGGGGAATGAGCAGTTCTTC
TRBV7-9,TRBJ2-2,TRBD2,NA,CSSSSAGTSGTWELFF,TGTTCCAGCAGCTCAGCCGGGACTAGCGGGACATGGGAGCTGTTTTTT
TRBV5-4,TRBJ2-7,NA,NA,CASSLAGATRAYEQYF,TGTGCCAGCAGCTTGGCTGGGGCGACTAGAGCCTACGAGCAGTACTTC
TRBV6-1,TRBJ2-1,TRBD2,NA,CASSEQSSGGASYNEQFF,TGTGCCAGCAGTGAACAGTCTAGCGGGGGGGCGTCCTACAATGAGCAGTTCTTC
TRBV28,TRBJ2-5,TRBD1,NA,CASSGPGQEETQYF,TGTGCCAGCAGTGGCCCGGGACAGGAAGAGACCCAGTACTTC
TRBV27,TRBJ1-2,NA,NA,CASSFWDKGYGYTF,TGTGCCAGCAGTTTTTGGGACAAGGGGTATGGCTACACCTTC
TRBV7-9,TRBJ2-1,NA,NA,CASSFGSGGAYNEQFF,TGTGCCAGCAGCTTCGGGTCAGGCGGGGCGTACAATGAGCAGTTCTTC
TRBV7-9,TRBJ1-5,NA,NA,CASSLKQDGAQHF,TGTGCCAGCAGCTTAAAACAGGATGGAGCCCAGCATTTT
TRBV19,TRBJ1-6,NA,NA,CASRESRGRMYSPLHF,TGTGCCAGTAGGGAGTCCCGCGGGAGGATGTATTCACCCCTCCACTTT
TRBV9,TRBJ2-1,TRBD2,NA,CASSLRTSGRGTEQFF,TGTGCCAGCAGCCTTCGGACTAGCGGGAGGGGGACTGAGCAGTTCTTC
TRBV2,TRBJ2-5,NA,NA,CASTVQEWETQYF,TGTGCCAGCACGGTGCAGGAATGGGAGACCCAGTACTTC
TRBV27,TRBJ1-1,NA,NA,CATPPQGYTEAFF,TGTGCCACTCCCCCCCAGGGATACACTGAAGCTTTCTTT
TRBV5-1,TRBJ1-2,NA,NA,CASSLVGADYGYTF,TGCGCCAGCAGCTTAGTGGGGGCGGACTATGGCTACACCTTC
TRBV19,TRBJ2-1,TRBD2,NA,CASRRTSGYNEQFF,TGTGCCAGTAGGAGGACTAGCGGATACAATGAGCAGTTCTTC
TRBV2,TRBJ1-2,NA,few,CASTAEGLLSHGYTF,TGTGCCAGCACCGCTGAGGGCTTACTTAGCCATGGCTACACCTTC
TRBV9,TRBJ2-2,NA,NA,CASSASRGGGRHTGELFF,TGTGCCAGCAGCGCGAGTAGGGGAGGGGGGCGGCACACCGGGGAGCTGTTTTTT
TRBV6-5,TRBJ2-5,NA,NA,CASSYSFSLEGTQYF,TGTGCCAGCAGTTACTCGTTCAGTTTAGAGGGGACCCAGTACTTC
TRBV28,TRBJ1-4,NA,NA,CASRQTVATNEKLFF,TGTGCCAGCAGGCAAACGGTTGCAACTAATGAAAAACTGTTTTTT
TRBV5-4,TRBJ1-4,NA,once,CASSLGGARRDEKLFF,TGTGCCAGCAGCTTGGGGGGAGCGAGGAGGGATGAAAAACTGTTTTTT
TRBV2,TRBJ1-5,TRBD1,NA,CASSEGGQGARKPQHF,TGTGCCAGCAGTGAGGGGGGGCAGGGGGCTAGAAAGCCCCAGCATTTT
TRBV7-8,TRBJ1-1,NA,NA,CASSSGGGSTEAFF,TGTGCCAGCAGCTCCGGTGGGGGGAGCACTGAAGCTTTCTTT
TRBV9,TRBJ2-3,TRBD2,NA,CASSVDRGISGRAADTQYF,TGTGCCAGCAGCGTGGACAGGGGCATTAGCGGGAGGGCCGCAGATACGCAGTATTTT